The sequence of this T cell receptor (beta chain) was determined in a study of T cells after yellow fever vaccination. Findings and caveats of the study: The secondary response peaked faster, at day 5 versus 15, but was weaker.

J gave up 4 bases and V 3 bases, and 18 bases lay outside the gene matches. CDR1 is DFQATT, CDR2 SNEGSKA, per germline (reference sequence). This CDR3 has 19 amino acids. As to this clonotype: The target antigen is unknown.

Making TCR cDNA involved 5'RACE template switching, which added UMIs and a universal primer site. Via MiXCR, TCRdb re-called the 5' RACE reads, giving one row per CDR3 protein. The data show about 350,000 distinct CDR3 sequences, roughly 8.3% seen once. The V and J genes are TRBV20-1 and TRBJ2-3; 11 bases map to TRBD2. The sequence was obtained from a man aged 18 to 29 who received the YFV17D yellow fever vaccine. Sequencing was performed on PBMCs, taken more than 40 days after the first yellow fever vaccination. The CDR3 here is CSASGVSGGATRSPDTQYF. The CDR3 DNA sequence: TGCAGTGCTAGCGGGGTTAGCGGGGGGGCGACACGGTCACCAGATACGCAGTATTTT.